The rows below give T cell receptor beta chains drawn from one sample of a study of blood T cell repertoires in COVID-19. Measured with immunoSEQ multiplex PCR; TCRdb has only the in-frame clones, and not every one. The top ten hold around 1.2% of the sample, which has some 170,000 clones, about 90% seen once. The sample taken for sequencing was PBMCs or T cells enriched from blood (not recorded which). These receptors originate from a human donor with acute COVID-19. The donor label of this sample is uncertain. The CDR3 runs from the conserved cysteine through the conserved F or W. D genes are given only for firm matches. Clone size is not always given. Where it is, it says once, few, many or a class for expanded clones.

clone size: -
CDR3 length: 13
D gene: -
V gene: TRBV29-1
J gene: TRBJ2-7
CDR3 DNA: TGCAGCGTTGAAGACGACAGCTCCTACGAGCAGTACTTC
CDR3 protein: CSVEDDSSYEQYF

clone size: few
CDR3 length: 12
D gene: -
V gene: TRBV5-1
J gene: TRBJ2-3
CDR3 DNA: TGCGCCAGCAGCTTGCCGTCAGATACGCAGTATTTT
CDR3 protein: CASSLPSDTQYF

clone size: -
CDR3 length: 15
D gene: TRBD1
V gene: TRBV6-5
J gene: TRBJ1-5
CDR3 DNA: TGTGCCAGCCGAAGTTACGAGGGGGCTGAACAGCCCCAGCATTTT
CDR3 protein: CASRSYEGAEQPQHF

clone size: once
CDR3 length: 20
D gene: TRBD2
V gene: TRBV30
J gene: TRBJ2-3
CDR3 DNA: TGTGCCTGGAGTGTACTATCTAGCGGGGGCCTATCTTCTAGCACAGATACGCAGTATTTT
CDR3 protein: CAWSVLSSGGLSSSTDTQYF

clone size: -
CDR3 length: 14
D gene: TRBD1
V gene: TRBV5-6
J gene: TRBJ1-2
CDR3 DNA: TGTGCCAGCAGGTCTTGGGACAGGGGGAGCGGCTACACCTTC
CDR3 protein: CASRSWDRGSGYTF

clone size: -
CDR3 length: 13
D gene: -
V gene: TRBV27
J gene: TRBJ2-7
CDR3 DNA: TGTGCCAGCAGTCTTACAGGGACCTACGAGCAGTACTTC
CDR3 protein: CASSLTGTYEQYF

clone size: -
CDR3 length: 14
D gene: TRBD2
V gene: TRBV19
J gene: TRBJ2-7
CDR3 DNA: TGTGCCAGTAGTCATCGGACTAGCGGGGGAGAGCAGTACTTC
CDR3 protein: CASSHRTSGGEQYF

clone size: many
CDR3 length: 14
D gene: -
V gene: TRBV30
J gene: TRBJ2-2
CDR3 DNA: TGTGCCTGGAGCGTGCGGGGTCTCACCGGGGAGCTGTTTTTT
CDR3 protein: CAWSVRGLTGELFF

clone size: few
CDR3 length: 15
D gene: TRBD1
V gene: TRBV9
J gene: TRBJ1-4
CDR3 DNA: TGTGCCAGCAGCGTAGGACAGGGGGCTAGGGAAAAACTGTTTTTT
CDR3 protein: CASSVGQGAREKLFF

clone size: -
CDR3 length: 14
D gene: -
V gene: TRBV11-2
J gene: TRBJ1-6
CDR3 DNA: TGTGCCAGCAGCGAAGGGGATGCTATTTCACCCCTCCACTTT
CDR3 protein: CASSEGDAISPLHF

clone size: -
CDR3 length: 14
D gene: -
V gene: TRBV24-1
J gene: TRBJ1-1
CDR3 DNA: TGTGCCACCAGTGATCGGGGGGGGAGCACTGAAGCTTTCTTT
CDR3 protein: CATSDRGGSTEAFF

clone size: -
CDR3 length: 16
D gene: TRBD1
V gene: TRBV7-2
J gene: TRBJ1-3
CDR3 DNA: TGTGCCAGCAGCTATTTTCAGGGGGCGCGCGGAAACACCATATATTTT
CDR3 protein: CASSYFQGARGNTIYF

clone size: -
CDR3 length: 17
D gene: -
V gene: TRBV7-2
J gene: TRBJ1-2
CDR3 DNA: TGTGCCAGCAGCTTATCGAGGTACAGGGATGGTAACTATGGCTACACCTTC
CDR3 protein: CASSLSRYRDGNYGYTF

clone size: once
CDR3 length: 16
D gene: TRBD1
V gene: TRBV11-2
J gene: TRBJ2-5
CDR3 DNA: TGTGCCAGCAGCTTAGAGTGGAGGACAGGGGAAGAGACCCAGTACTTC
CDR3 protein: CASSLEWRTGEETQYF

clone size: few
CDR3 length: 14
D gene: -
V gene: TRBV28
J gene: TRBJ1-5
CDR3 DNA: TGTGCCAGCAAATTAGACAGTAGCAATCAGCCCCAGCATTTT
CDR3 protein: CASKLDSSNQPQHF

clone size: once
CDR3 length: 14
D gene: TRBD1
V gene: TRBV5-8
J gene: TRBJ1-3
CDR3 DNA: TGTGCCAGCAGACAGACAGGGCCTGGAAACACCATATATTTT
CDR3 protein: CASRQTGPGNTIYF

clone size: -
CDR3 length: 12
D gene: -
V gene: TRBV6-5
J gene: TRBJ1-1
CDR3 DNA: TGTGCCAGCAGGCAGGGATACACTGAAGCTTTCTTT
CDR3 protein: CASRQGYTEAFF

clone size: -
CDR3 length: 15
D gene: -
V gene: TRBV7-9
J gene: TRBJ2-1
CDR3 DNA: TGTGCCAGCAGCTCGAGACAGGGACTTTACAATGAGCAGTTCTTC
CDR3 protein: CASSSRQGLYNEQFF

clone size: -
CDR3 length: 13
D gene: TRBD1
V gene: TRBV30
J gene: TRBJ1-2
CDR3 DNA: TGTGCCTGGACGACAGGGCGCAACTATGGCTACACCTTC
CDR3 protein: CAWTTGRNYGYTF

clone size: -
CDR3 length: 12
D gene: -
V gene: TRBV15
J gene: TRBJ2-3
CDR3 DNA: TGTGCCACCACTCCCAACTCAGATACGCAGTATTTT
CDR3 protein: CATTPNSDTQYF

clone size: -
CDR3 length: 18
D gene: TRBD1
V gene: TRBV20-1
J gene: TRBJ1-5
CDR3 DNA: TGCAGTGCTAGTCTCCGGGACAGGGATTTAGGTAGCAATCAGCCCCAGCATTTT
CDR3 protein: CSASLRDRDLGSNQPQHF

clone size: -
CDR3 length: 15
D gene: -
V gene: TRBV21-1
J gene: TRBJ1-5
CDR3 DNA: TGTGCCAGCAGCAAAAGGGGCCCGTTCAATCAGCCCCAGCATTTT
CDR3 protein: CASSKRGPFNQPQHF

clone size: once
CDR3 length: 13
D gene: -
V gene: TRBV6-5
J gene: TRBJ1-1
CDR3 DNA: TGTGCCAGCAGCCTGGGCGGGGGCACTGAAGCTTTCTTT
CDR3 protein: CASSLGGGTEAFF

clone size: once
CDR3 length: 14
D gene: TRBD1
V gene: TRBV27
J gene: TRBJ2-5
CDR3 DNA: TGTGCCAGCAGTACTCCGACAGGGCTGGCGACCCAGTACTTC
CDR3 protein: CASSTPTGLATQYF

clone size: -
CDR3 length: 15
D gene: -
V gene: TRBV27
J gene: TRBJ1-6
CDR3 DNA: TGTGCCAGCAGTTTCATACAGGGTGGGAATTCACCCCTCCACTTT
CDR3 protein: CASSFIQGGNSPLHF

clone size: once
CDR3 length: 15
D gene: TRBD1
V gene: TRBV10-3
J gene: TRBJ1-4
CDR3 DNA: TGTGCCATCAGTGCCGGGGACAGATCTAATGAAAAACTGTTTTTT
CDR3 protein: CAISAGDRSNEKLFF

clone size: -
CDR3 length: 13
D gene: TRBD2
V gene: TRBV29-1
J gene: TRBJ2-7
CDR3 DNA: TGCAGCGTTGGGGCGGGGGGGCTCTACGAGCAGTACTTC
CDR3 protein: CSVGAGGLYEQYF

clone size: -
CDR3 length: 17
D gene: -
V gene: TRBV18
J gene: TRBJ1-3
CDR3 DNA: TGTGCCAGCTCACCGCGGATGACAGATATCGGTGGAAACACCATATATTTT
CDR3 protein: CASSPRMTDIGGNTIYF

clone size: -
CDR3 length: 15
D gene: TRBD1
V gene: TRBV5-5
J gene: TRBJ2-1
CDR3 DNA: TGTGCCAGCAGCTTAACGGGACAGGGTTCTGATGAGCAGTTCTTC
CDR3 protein: CASSLTGQGSDEQFF

clone size: -
CDR3 length: 13
D gene: TRBD1
V gene: TRBV11-2
J gene: TRBJ1-2
CDR3 DNA: TGTGCCAGCAGCCCGGACAGGATCTATGGCTACACCTTC
CDR3 protein: CASSPDRIYGYTF

clone size: -
CDR3 length: 12
D gene: -
V gene: TRBV3-1/TRBV3-2
J gene: TRBJ1-2
CDR3 DNA: TGTGCCAGCAGCCAAGATGGAACGGAGCGGACCTTC
CDR3 protein: CASSQDGTERTF

clone size: -
CDR3 length: 19
D gene: -
V gene: TRBV7-6
J gene: TRBJ2-7
CDR3 DNA: TGTGCCAGCAGCTTAGCTGGGGAGAGGGGAGGCTCTCGATCCTACGAGCAGTACTTC
CDR3 protein: CASSLAGERGGSRSYEQYF

clone size: -
CDR3 length: 16
D gene: TRBD1
V gene: TRBV24-1
J gene: TRBJ2-5
CDR3 DNA: TGTGCCACCAGTGATCCATACCTGGGACAGGCGGAGACCCAGTACTTC
CDR3 protein: CATSDPYLGQAETQYF

clone size: -
CDR3 length: 15
D gene: -
V gene: TRBV6-6
J gene: TRBJ1-5
CDR3 DNA: TGTGCCAGCAGTTACTCGAGGCAGAGCAATCAGCCCCAGCATTTT
CDR3 protein: CASSYSRQSNQPQHF

clone size: -
CDR3 length: 15
D gene: TRBD1
V gene: TRBV2
J gene: TRBJ1-2
CDR3 DNA: TGTGCCAGCACTCCGACAGGGGAGGGGGTTGGGGGCTACACCTTC
CDR3 protein: CASTPTGEGVGGYTF

clone size: -
CDR3 length: 17
D gene: -
V gene: TRBV21-1
J gene: TRBJ2-7
CDR3 DNA: TGTGCCAGCAGCAAAGCCCGCCTTGCGGGGGCCACCTACGAGCAGTACTTC
CDR3 protein: CASSKARLAGATYEQYF

clone size: -
CDR3 length: 15
D gene: TRBD1
V gene: TRBV18
J gene: TRBJ2-2
CDR3 DNA: TGTGCCAGCTCACCGGACAGGGCTGGCACCGGGGAGCTGTTTTTT
CDR3 protein: CASSPDRAGTGELFF